This T cell receptor beta chain originates from a study of blood T cell repertoires in COVID-19. Clones were sequenced by immunoSEQ multiplex PCR, and TCRdb holds only the in-frame ones, with some missing. The sample has more than 250,000 clones; about 86% are singletons. This CDR3 region has 14 residues. Germline CDR1 and CDR2: SNHLY and FYNNEI. The V end lost 5 bases, the J end lost 0 bases, and 10 bases lay between the germline ends. The V call is TRBV2, the J call TRBJ1-1; no reliable D call. This TCR was recovered from a man between 18 and 29 years old with active or convalescent COVID-19. Sample: peripheral blood. The DNA of the CDR3 is TGTGCCAGCAGTAAAGGGCCCTTGAACACTGAAGCTTTCTTT. Protein product: CASSKGPLNTEAFF. The whole variable domain, filled in from reference TRBV2 and TRBJ1-1, reads EPEVTQTPSHQVTQMGQEVILRCVPISNHLYFYWYRQILGQKVEFLVSFYNNEISEKSEIFDDQFSVERPDGSNFTLKIRSTKLEDSAMYFCASSKGPLNTEAFFGQGTRLTVV.